The source of this T cell receptor (beta chain) is a study of T cell changes during pregnancy in multiple sclerosis. Germline values: CDR1 SGHNT, CDR2 YYREEE (reference sequence). The ends lost 3 bases at V and 5 bases at J; junction bases unmatched: 10. The CDR3 runs to 15 residues. Clones were sequenced by immunoSEQ multiplex PCR, and TCRdb holds only the in-frame ones, with some missing. The repertoire includes tens of thousands of clones, 90% to 95% of them detected once, and under 0.85% sits in the top ten. This TCR was sampled from a female donor with multiple sclerosis, enrolled in a pregnancy study. Source: peripheral blood, taken in the third trimester of pregnancy. This sequence joins TRBV5-4 and TRBJ2-5; 7 nucleotides agree with TRBD1. CDR3 bases: TGTGCCAGCAGCTACACGACAGGGTTAAGTGAGACCCAGTACTTC. It encodes CASSYTTGLSETQYF.